What follows describes a single T cell receptor beta chain. Its antigen is still unknown. No much larger clonotype is one base removed from it; base qualities were not supplied. The germline V gene specifies MNHNS as CDR1 and SASEGT as CDR2. Germline trimming: 7 bases from V, 6 bases from J; junction bases outside gene matches: 11. Inclusive of the bounding cysteine and phenylalanine, the CDR3 is 15 residues long. Left in the record is the CDR3 DNA by itself, 45 bases read in frame from the first base. The library was generated by the immunoSEQ multiplex PCR assay. In its TCRdb copy, this immuneACCESS table keeps in-frame sequences only and misses some clones. Where compared with another copy, unresolved V genes explain less than half of these, and the others have no known cause. This sample has around 19,000 clones in its table, and approximately 91% of those were observed once. Jointly, the top ten make up roughly 12% of the sample.

This record comes from a study of T cell changes during pregnancy in multiple sclerosis (dated 2019 in TCRdb). In the study overall: In women with multiple sclerosis, the researchers looked at how the T cell repertoire shifted as pregnancy progressed.

The receptor chain draws on TRBV6-1 and TRBJ2-2; 7 of the junction bases match TRBD1. This TCR was sampled from a female donor in good health, enrolled as a control in a pregnancy study. Material: CD8+ T cells from peripheral blood mononuclear cells, obtained after pregnancy. The CDR3 reads CASTPGQGDAGELFF. Read as DNA, the sequence is TGTGCCAGCACTCCGGGCCAGGGGGACGCCGGGGAGCTGTTTTTT.